The following is a T cell receptor beta chain sequence with its context. How the authors handled the data: Counts of nucleated cells, estimated from reference gene primer amplification, were obtained. Some clones are missing from TCRdb's copy, which holds only in-frame ones; the method was immunoSEQ multiplex PCR. The V and J calls and clone size are taken from that table; D and trimming were inferred from the DNA. The sample has fewer than 500,000 clones; just over 85% are singletons. The data originate from a study of blood T cell repertoires in COVID-19. Trimming left V 7 bases short and J 7 bases short, with 22 bases between. Germline-derived CDR1 and CDR2 are SNHLY and FYNNEI. The CDR3 sequence is 16 residues long.

The sequenced sample consisted of peripheral blood. The chain employs TRBV2 and TRBJ1-4; tentatively, D is TRBD1 (5 bases). The receptor comes from a woman in her thirties with active or convalescent COVID-19. The CDR3 spells CASTGWLGDLGEKLFF. The CDR3 DNA is TGTGCCAGCACCGGATGGTTAGGGGATCTAGGTGAAAAACTGTTTTTT.